This entry is about one TCR beta chain. Its target is not known. Libraries were prepared by immunoSEQ multiplex PCR; TCRdb keeps only in-frame clonotypes and omits some of them. The sample has about 82,000 clones; 90% to 95% are singletons. The CDR3 runs 13 residues. V was cut by 4 bases and J by 2 bases, with 9 bases left in between. Germline lookup yields CDR1 SEHNR and CDR2 FQNEAQ (reference sequence). The source of the sample is a study of T cell responses to AZD1222 COVID-19 vaccine. Study outcomes and limitations: Every sample of the repertoires postdated the peak T cell response.

This TCR was recovered from an adult in good health. Sequences were derived from peripheral blood, sampled on day 0 of AZD1222 vaccination. V gene TRBV7-9 combines with J gene TRBJ2-7, with a tentative D call TRBD2 (5 bases). CDR3 coding DNA: TGTGCCAGCAGCTGGGAGACCGCCTACGAGCAGTACTTC. Protein product: CASSWETAYEQYF.